Listed below are T cell receptor beta chains from one sample, sequenced in a study of blood T cells in healthy people across ages. TCRdb itself ran the 5' RACE reads through MiXCR, one entry per CDR3 protein. Counted here are roughly 2 million distinct CDR3 sequences, approximately 50% occurring once; the ten biggest clones make up around 2.1%. Source material: blood. These receptors all stem from a woman between 35 and 50 years old in good health. The CDR3 runs from the conserved cysteine through the conserved F or W. The D gene is left open where the match is weak. For some rows the clone size is stated as once, few or many, or as a class when expanded; others skip it.

cdr3_nt: TGCGCCAGCAGCTTGGATCCGGGTAAGACTGAAGCTTTCTTT
cdr3_aa: CASSLDPGKTEAFF
j_call: TRBJ1-1
clone_size: -
v_call: TRBV5-1
d_call: -

cdr3_nt: TGCAGTGCTAGAGGAGATGGCCTGTATACGCAGTATTTT
cdr3_aa: CSARGDGLYTQYF
j_call: TRBJ2-3
clone_size: -
v_call: TRBV20-1
d_call: -

cdr3_nt: TGTGCCAGCAGCTTAGTCCTTACAGGGACCGAGCAGTACTTC
cdr3_aa: CASSLVLTGTEQYF
j_call: TRBJ2-7
clone_size: -
v_call: TRBV11-2
d_call: -

cdr3_nt: TGTGCCAGCAGCTTAGGTAGTGGGCTCGGGGATACGCAGTATTTT
cdr3_aa: CASSLGSGLGDTQYF
j_call: TRBJ2-3
clone_size: -
v_call: TRBV13
d_call: -

cdr3_nt: TGTGCCAGCAGTCGACGGGGGTATAATTCACCCCTCCACTTT
cdr3_aa: CASSRRGYNSPLHF
j_call: TRBJ1-6
clone_size: -
v_call: TRBV12-3/TRBV12-4
d_call: -

cdr3_nt: TGTGCCAGCAAAAGACTAGCGGGGCCCCAAGAGACCCAGTACTTC
cdr3_aa: CASKRLAGPQETQYF
j_call: TRBJ2-5
clone_size: -
v_call: TRBV7-9
d_call: TRBD2

cdr3_nt: TGTGCCAGCAGCCAAGGAGGGACAGGCCCCGAAAAACTGTTTTTT
cdr3_aa: CASSQGGTGPEKLFF
j_call: TRBJ1-4
clone_size: -
v_call: TRBV3-1
d_call: TRBD1

cdr3_nt: TGTGCCAGCAGTCTCCGGGACAGCCAGGAAGAGACCCAGTACTTC
cdr3_aa: CASSLRDSQEETQYF
j_call: TRBJ2-5
clone_size: -
v_call: TRBV12-3/TRBV12-4
d_call: TRBD1

cdr3_nt: TGTGCCAGCAGCTTAGATCCCGCTGGGACGCGGGGGCGACGGAGTGAGCAGTTCTTC
cdr3_aa: CASSLDPAGTRGRRSEQFF
j_call: TRBJ2-1
clone_size: -
v_call: TRBV7-2
d_call: -

cdr3_nt: TGCGCCAGCAGCCAAGGGCGTCCCGGCCCCCAGCATTTT
cdr3_aa: CASSQGRPGPQHF
j_call: TRBJ1-5
clone_size: -
v_call: TRBV4-3
d_call: -

cdr3_nt: TGCGCCAGCAGCCAAGAACCGTCGGGGGGGCCGTTGAATGAGCAGTTCTTC
cdr3_aa: CASSQEPSGGPLNEQFF
j_call: TRBJ2-1
clone_size: few
v_call: TRBV4-3
d_call: TRBD2

cdr3_nt: TGCAGTGCTAGAAGGCCCCAGTCACTTGATTATGGCTACACCTTC
cdr3_aa: CSARRPQSLDYGYTF
j_call: TRBJ1-2
clone_size: -
v_call: TRBV20-1
d_call: -

cdr3_nt: TGCAGCGTTTTTACAGGAACCTACGAGCAGTACTTC
cdr3_aa: CSVFTGTYEQYF
j_call: TRBJ2-7
clone_size: few
v_call: TRBV29-1
d_call: -

cdr3_nt: TGTGCCAGCAGTAGGGGGCTGAGCGGGGGAGGAGAGACCCAGTACTTC
cdr3_aa: CASSRGLSGGGETQYF
j_call: TRBJ2-5
clone_size: -
v_call: TRBV6-5
d_call: -

cdr3_nt: TGTGCCAGCAGTGAGTTCCGAAGGGACAAATATAGCTCCTACAATGAGCAGTTCTTC
cdr3_aa: CASSEFRRDKYSSYNEQFF
j_call: TRBJ2-1
clone_size: -
v_call: TRBV2
d_call: -

cdr3_nt: TGTGCCAGCAGCTCTGGACAACCCGGAGGGGGTGGCTACACCTTC
cdr3_aa: CASSSGQPGGGGYTF
j_call: TRBJ1-2
clone_size: -
v_call: TRBV5-5
d_call: -

cdr3_nt: TGCAGTGCTATTGAGGCAACTAATGAAAAACTGTTTTTT
cdr3_aa: CSAIEATNEKLFF
j_call: TRBJ1-4
clone_size: -
v_call: TRBV20-1
d_call: -

cdr3_nt: TGCGCCAGCAGCCAAGTTCGAGCGGGGGGAATAACAGATACGCAGTATTTT
cdr3_aa: CASSQVRAGGITDTQYF
j_call: TRBJ2-3
clone_size: few
v_call: TRBV4-3
d_call: TRBD2

cdr3_nt: TGCGCCAGCAGCCCAAGTAACCCGGGACTAGAGGATACGCAGTATTTT
cdr3_aa: CASSPSNPGLEDTQYF
j_call: TRBJ2-3
clone_size: -
v_call: TRBV5-1
d_call: TRBD2

cdr3_nt: TGTGCCAGCAGTTTTGCCTGGACAGGCGGAGAGACCCAGTACTTC
cdr3_aa: CASSFAWTGGETQYF
j_call: TRBJ2-5
clone_size: few
v_call: TRBV6-2/TRBV6-3
d_call: TRBD1

cdr3_nt: TGTGCCAGCAGTTTTCGGGGGGGAAAGGGTTACGAGCAGTACTTC
cdr3_aa: CASSFRGGKGYEQYF
j_call: TRBJ2-7
clone_size: -
v_call: TRBV28
d_call: TRBD2

cdr3_nt: TGTGCCAGCAGTGACAGCAGGGTTGGCTACACCTTC
cdr3_aa: CASSDSRVGYTF
j_call: TRBJ1-2
clone_size: -
v_call: TRBV6-4
d_call: -